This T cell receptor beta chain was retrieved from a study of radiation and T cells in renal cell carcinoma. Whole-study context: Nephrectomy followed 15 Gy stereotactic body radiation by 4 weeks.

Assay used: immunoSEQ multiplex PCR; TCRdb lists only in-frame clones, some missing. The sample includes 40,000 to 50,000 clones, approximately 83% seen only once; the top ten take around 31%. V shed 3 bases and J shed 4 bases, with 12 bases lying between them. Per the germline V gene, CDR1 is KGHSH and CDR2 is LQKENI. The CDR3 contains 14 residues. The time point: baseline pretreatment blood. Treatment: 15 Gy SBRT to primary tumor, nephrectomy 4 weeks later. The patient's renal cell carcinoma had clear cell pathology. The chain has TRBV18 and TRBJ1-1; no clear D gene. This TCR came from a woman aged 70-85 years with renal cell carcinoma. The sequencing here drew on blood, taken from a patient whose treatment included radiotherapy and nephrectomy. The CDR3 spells CASSPKGGGTEAFF. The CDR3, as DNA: TGTGCCAGCTCACCGAAGGGCGGTGGCACTGAAGCTTTCTTT.